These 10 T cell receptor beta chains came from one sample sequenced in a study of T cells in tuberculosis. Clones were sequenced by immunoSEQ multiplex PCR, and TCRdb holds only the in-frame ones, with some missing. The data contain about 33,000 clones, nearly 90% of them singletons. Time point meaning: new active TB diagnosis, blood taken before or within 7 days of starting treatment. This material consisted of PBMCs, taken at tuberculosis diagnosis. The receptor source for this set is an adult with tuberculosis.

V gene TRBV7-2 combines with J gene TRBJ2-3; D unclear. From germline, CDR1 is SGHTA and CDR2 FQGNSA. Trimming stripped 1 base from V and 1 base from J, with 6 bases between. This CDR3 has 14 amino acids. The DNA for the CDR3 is TGTGCCAGCAGCTTAGGCTACGGCACAGATACGCAGTATTTT. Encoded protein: CASSLGYGTDTQYF.

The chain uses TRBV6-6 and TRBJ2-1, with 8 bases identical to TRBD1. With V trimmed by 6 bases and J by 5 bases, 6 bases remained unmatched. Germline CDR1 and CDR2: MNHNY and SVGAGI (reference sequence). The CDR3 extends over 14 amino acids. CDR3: CASSTDRANNEQFF. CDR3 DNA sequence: TGTGCCAGCAGCACGGACAGGGCAAACAATGAGCAGTTCTTC.

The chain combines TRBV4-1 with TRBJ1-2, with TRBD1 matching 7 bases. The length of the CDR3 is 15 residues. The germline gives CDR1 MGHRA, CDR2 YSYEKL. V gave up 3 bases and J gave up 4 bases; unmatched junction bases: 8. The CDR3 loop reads CASSQQTGITYGYTF. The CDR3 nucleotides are TGCGCCAGCAGCCAGCAGACAGGGATAACCTATGGCTACACCTTC.

The CDR3 sequence is CASSQDRGGARNSPLHF. The CDR3, as DNA: TGCGCCAGCAGCCAAGATAGGGGGGGCGCGCGGAATTCACCCCTCCACTTT. The gene calls are TRBV4-1 and TRBJ1-6, with D possibly being TRBD1 (6 bases). The CDR3 consists of 17 residues. V lost 0 bases and J 7 bases, leaving 16 bases between the germline ends. The V gene's germline CDR1 is MGHRA and CDR2 YSYEKL.

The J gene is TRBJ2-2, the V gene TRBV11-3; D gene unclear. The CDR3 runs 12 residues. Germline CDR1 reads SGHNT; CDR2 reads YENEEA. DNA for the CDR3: TGTGGCTCGGCGGATCACACCGGGGAGCTGTTTTTT. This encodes CGSADHTGELFF.

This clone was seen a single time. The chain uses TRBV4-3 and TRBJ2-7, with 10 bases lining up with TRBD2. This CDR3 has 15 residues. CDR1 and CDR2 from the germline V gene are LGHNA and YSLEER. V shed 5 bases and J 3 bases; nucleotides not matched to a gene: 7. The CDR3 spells CASSAGLAADYEQYF. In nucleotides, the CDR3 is TGCGCCAGCAGCGCCGGACTAGCGGCGGACTACGAGCAGTACTTC.

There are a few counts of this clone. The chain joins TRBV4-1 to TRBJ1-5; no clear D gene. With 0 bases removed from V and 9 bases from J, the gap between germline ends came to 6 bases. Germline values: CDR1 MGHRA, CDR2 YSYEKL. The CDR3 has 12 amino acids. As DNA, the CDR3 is TGCGCCAGCAGCCAAGAAGGAGGGCCCCAGCATTTT. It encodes CASSQEGGPQHF.

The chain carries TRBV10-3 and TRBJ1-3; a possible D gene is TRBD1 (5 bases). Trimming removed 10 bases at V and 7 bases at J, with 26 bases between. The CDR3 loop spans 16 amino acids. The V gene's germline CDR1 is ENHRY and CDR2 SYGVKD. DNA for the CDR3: TGTGCCACAACCGAGGGACTAACCCCGCCGTGGAACACCATATATTTT. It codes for CATTEGLTPPWNTIYF.

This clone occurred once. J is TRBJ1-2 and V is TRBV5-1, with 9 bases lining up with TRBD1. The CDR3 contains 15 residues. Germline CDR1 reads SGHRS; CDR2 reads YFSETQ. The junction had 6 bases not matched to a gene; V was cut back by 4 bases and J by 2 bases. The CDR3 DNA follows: TGCGCCAGCAGCCCCCGGGACAGGGTGAACTATGGCTACACCTTC. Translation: CASSPRDRVNYGYTF. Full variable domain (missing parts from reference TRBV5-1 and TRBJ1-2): KAGVTQTPRYLIKTRGQQVTLSCSPISGHRSVSWYQQTPGQGLQFLFEYFSETQRNKGNFPGRFSGRQFSNSRSEMNVSTLELGDSALYLCASSPRDRVNYGYTFGSGTRLTVV.

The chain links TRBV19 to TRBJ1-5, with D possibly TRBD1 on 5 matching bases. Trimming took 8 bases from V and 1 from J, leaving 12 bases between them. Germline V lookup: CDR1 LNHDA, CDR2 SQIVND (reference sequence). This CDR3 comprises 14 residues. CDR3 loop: CASQQVMSNQPQHF. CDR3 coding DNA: TGTGCCAGTCAACAGGTCATGAGCAATCAGCCCCAGCATTTT.